Shown below are 19 T cell receptor beta chains from a single sample sequenced in a study of T cell changes during pregnancy in multiple sclerosis. Here immunoSEQ multiplex PCR was the method, and the copy in TCRdb shows in-frame clones only, minus some. The sample contains under 40,000 clones, around 90% of which appear only once. The sequences come from CD4+ T cells from peripheral blood mononuclear cells, collected before pregnancy. Source of these receptors: a female donor with multiple sclerosis, enrolled in a pregnancy study.

The chain joins TRBV5-1 to TRBJ2-7; TRBD1 is a possible D gene (6 bases). Trimming shortened V by 0 bases and J by 2 bases, and 12 bases separated the two germline ends. Per germline, CDR1 SGHRS and CDR2 YFSETQ. CDR3 length equals 15 residues. CDR3 amino acids: CASSLAAGETYEQYF. The CDR3 DNA follows: TGCGCCAGCAGCTTGGCGGCAGGGGAAACCTACGAGCAGTACTTC.

V is TRBV5-1 and J is TRBJ1-2; TRBD1 aligns across 7 bases. Germline CDR1 is SGHRS and CDR2 is YFSETQ. With 3 bases clipped from V and 4 bases from J, the junction kept 12 bases outside the gene matches. The CDR3 spans 16 residues. The DNA for the CDR3 is TGCGCCAGCAGCTGGTACGACAGGGACTCAGCCTATGGCTACACCTTC. Protein sequence: CASSWYDRDSAYGYTF.

The genes are TRBV27 and TRBJ1-2; possible D gene TRBD1, 5 bases. The CDR3 is 15 amino acids. Germline V gene sequence: CDR1 MNHEY, CDR2 SMNVEV (reference sequence). With 9 bases removed from V and 6 bases from J, the gap between germline ends came to 23 bases. The CDR3 region has the DNA TGTGCCAGGAGAACCGGGACTCCAAAAGGGAATGGCTACACCTTC. As protein: CARRTGTPKGNGYTF.

V usage is TRBV5-1 and J usage is TRBJ2-2; TRBD1 matches 7 bases. The CDR3 consists of 16 residues. The germline gives CDR1 SGHRS, CDR2 YFSETQ. V lost 0 bases to trimming and J lost 6 bases; unmatched junction nucleotides: 8. This CDR3 reads CASSLAGGSGPGELFF. Here the CDR3 DNA reads TGCGCCAGCAGCTTGGCAGGGGGAAGTGGGCCCGGGGAGCTGTTTTTT.

The sample holds one count of this clone. The chain carries TRBV4-2 and TRBJ2-5; 8 positions agree with TRBD2. V dropped 3 bases and J dropped 2; count of bases not matched to a gene: 14. In germline, CDR1 is LGHNA, CDR2 YNFKEQ. This CDR3 spans 18 amino acids. The CDR3 DNA reads as TGTGCCAGCAGCCATTACCCCTTTCGAGGCGGGGGGCAAGAGACCCAGTACTTC. Amino acids: CASSHYPFRGGGQETQYF.

The V and J genes are TRBV28 and TRBJ1-1; D unclear. V lost 4 bases and J lost 10, with 19 bases in between. There are 14 residues in the CDR3. Germline V gene sequence: CDR1 MDHEN, CDR2 SYDVKM. The CDR3 sequence is CASSSPGRAGIAFF. The CDR3 DNA reads as TGTGCCAGCAGTTCTCCCGGGAGGGCTGGGATAGCTTTCTTT.

The chain employs TRBV5-4 and TRBJ2-1; the D gene is possibly TRBD2 (5 bases). The CDR3 loop spans 12 amino acids. The germline V gene has CDR1 SGHNT and CDR2 YYREEE (reference sequence). V dropped 0 bases and J dropped 8 bases, with 6 bases sitting between them. CDR3: CASSLVGDEQFF. The CDR3 nucleotides read TGTGCCAGCAGCTTGGTCGGGGATGAGCAGTTCTTC.

This clone was detected a few times. The chain has TRBV2 and TRBJ1-6; perhaps TRBD1 as D (5 bases). Germline V gives CDR1 SNHLY, CDR2 FYNNEI. The CDR3 covers 13 residues. The V end was cut by 4 bases, the J end by 9 bases, with 10 bases between. The CDR3 here is CASSVTASSPLHF. CDR3 bases: TGTGCCAGCAGTGTGACAGCCTCTTCACCCCTCCACTTT.

This chain joins TRBV18 and TRBJ1-1, with D tentatively TRBD1 (6 bases). This CDR3 spans 15 amino acids. V was trimmed by 5 bases and J by 1 base, leaving 14 bases between them. The germline gives CDR1 KGHSH, CDR2 LQKENI. The chain's CDR3 is CASSATGQSNTEAFF. The CDR3 bases are TGTGCCAGCTCAGCTACCGGACAGTCGAACACTGAAGCTTTCTTT. Full variable domain (remainder filled in from reference TRBV18 and TRBJ1-1): NAGVMQNPRHLVRRRGQEARLRCSPMKGHSHVYWYRQLPEEGLKFMVYLQKENIIDESGMPKERFSAEFPKEGPSILRIQQVVRGDSAAYFCASSATGQSNTEAFFGQGTRLTVV.

This chain uses TRBV5-4 with TRBJ1-1, with a tentative D call TRBD1 (6 bases). Germline V lookup: CDR1 SGHNT, CDR2 YYREEE (reference sequence). Trimming left V 0 bases short and J 5 bases short, with 17 bases between. This CDR3 contains 16 residues. In DNA, the CDR3 is TGTGCCAGCAGCTTGGATCCACAGGGTGGTTCGACTGAAGCTTTCTTT. Translation: CASSLDPQGGSTEAFF.

V is TRBV28 and J is TRBJ1-1, with D perhaps matching TRBD1 (5 bases). V lost 8 bases and J lost 3, with 16 bases in between. This CDR3 spans 14 amino acids. Germline CDR1 reads MDHEN; CDR2 reads SYDVKM. The CDR3 nucleotides read TGTGCCAGCCGTGACAGTAGGTATGACACTGAAGCTTTCTTT. Amino acids: CASRDSRYDTEAFF.

V gene TRBV2 combines with J gene TRBJ1-2; 7 bases map to TRBD1. Trimming removed 8 bases from V and 0 bases from J; junction bases left unmatched: 6. CDR1 SNHLY and CDR2 FYNNEI come from the germline V gene. CDR3 length equals 14 residues. The CDR3 sequence: CASHRTGANYGYTF. In DNA form, the CDR3 reads TGTGCCAGCCACAGGACAGGAGCTAACTATGGCTACACCTTC.

J is TRBJ2-3 and V is TRBV5-8, with D perhaps matching TRBD1 (6 bases). The CDR3 is made up of 14 amino acids. Germline loops: CDR1 SGHTS, CDR2 YDEGEE. The V end was cut by 3 bases, the J end by 0 bases, with 8 bases between. The chain's CDR3 is CASSYGQSTDTQYF. Written as DNA, the CDR3 is TGTGCCAGCAGCTACGGACAGAGCACAGATACGCAGTATTTT.

The chain combines TRBV5-6 with TRBJ2-7; D may be TRBD1 (5 bases). Germline CDR1 is SGHDT and CDR2 is YYEEEE. There are 15 residues in the CDR3. Trimming took 3 bases from V and 3 from J, leaving 16 bases between them. The CDR3 nucleotides read TGTGCCAGCAGCTCAGGGCTCTACCACCTCTACGAGCAGTACTTC. It is translated as CASSSGLYHLYEQYF. The variable domain in full, with the rest retrieved from reference TRBV5-6 and TRBJ2-7, is DAGVTQSPTHLIKTRGQQVTLRCSPKSGHDTVSWYQQALGQGPQFIFQYYEEEERQRGNFPDRFSGHQFPNYSSELNVNALLLGDSALYLCASSSGLYHLYEQYFGPGTRLTVT.

The CDR3 nucleotides are TGTGCCAGCAGCGGGACAGGGGGCGATCAGCCCCAGCATTTT. Amino acid sequence: CASSGTGGDQPQHF. V and J are TRBV2 and TRBJ1-5; TRBD1 matches at 12 bases. Trimming took 6 bases from V and 5 from J; bases not matched to a gene: 2. CDR3 length: 14 amino acids. Germline V CDR1 and CDR2: SNHLY, FYNNEI.

This clone was recorded only once. V gene TRBV7-9 combines with J gene TRBJ1-1; D is unclear. The germline V and J ends were trimmed by 1 base and 6 bases, with 9 bases remaining between them. CDR1 is SEHNR, CDR2 FQNEAQ, per germline (reference sequence). The CDR3 spans 13 residues. CDR3 coding DNA: TGTGCCAGCAGCTTAGAAGCGTTCGCTGAAGCTTTCTTT. Translation gives CASSLEAFAEAFF. Full variable domain (rest looked up from reference TRBV7-9 and TRBJ1-1): DTGVSQNPRHKITKRGQNVTFRCDPISEHNRLYWYRQTLGQGPEFLTYFQNEAQLEKSRLLSDRFSAERPKGSFSTLEIQRTEQGDSAMYLCASSLEAFAEAFFGQGTRLTVV.

The V call is TRBV10-1, the J call TRBJ1-4, with TRBD1 as a possible D gene (5 bases). V lost 3 bases and J 5 bases, leaving 13 bases between the germline ends. The CDR3 is 15 amino acids. Germline loops: CDR1 WNHNN, CDR2 SYGVQD (reference sequence). CDR3 sequence: CASSDTGQQNEKLFF. CDR3 bases: TGCGCCAGCAGTGACACCGGACAACAAAATGAAAAACTGTTTTTT.

The DNA of the CDR3 is TGTGCCAGCAGTTTAAGGCTAGCCGGAGAGACCCAGTACTTC. Its translation is CASSLRLAGETQYF. The J gene is TRBJ2-5, the V gene TRBV27, with TRBD2 as a possible D gene (5 bases). Germline V lookup: CDR1 MNHEY, CDR2 SMNVEV (reference sequence). The CDR3 length is 14 residues. V was trimmed by 2 bases and J by 4 bases, leaving 11 bases between them.

The chain carries TRBV7-2 and TRBJ1-3, with 8 bases aligning to TRBD1. The CDR3 is made up of 16 amino acids. Germline V gene data show CDR1 as SGHTA and CDR2 as FQGNSA. J lost 2 bases, V lost 0 bases, and 3 bases had no gene match. The CDR3 sequence: CASSLAPGGTGNTIYF. The CDR3 nucleotides read TGTGCCAGCAGCTTAGCGCCAGGGGGCACTGGAAACACCATATATTTT.